This T cell receptor beta chain originates from a study of PD-1 blockade in classical Hodgkin lymphoma. Here immunoSEQ multiplex PCR was the method, and the copy in TCRdb shows in-frame clones only, minus some. The sample comprises some 46,000 clones, over 70% of which are singletons, and about 20% rests with the top ten. The germline CDR1 and CDR2 sequences are MNHEY and SMNVEV (reference sequence). V shed 5 bases and J 4 bases; nucleotides not matched to a gene: 11. The CDR3 consists of 17 residues. Every patient was affected by relapse after autologous stem cell transplantation, while exposure to brentuximab vedotin was not uniform.

The specimen comprised peripheral blood mononuclear cells (PBMCs), sampled before the second cycle of nivolumab. The clonotype was recovered from a human donor with classical Hodgkin lymphoma. The rearrangement links TRBV27 to TRBJ2-1; 10 nucleotides line up with TRBD2. The CDR3 loop reads CASSPRAGGVFYNEQFF. DNA of the CDR3: TGTGCCAGCAGTCCCCGAGCGGGAGGGGTGTTTTACAATGAGCAGTTCTTC.